Shown below are 25 T cell receptor beta chains from a single sample sequenced in a study of blood T cell repertoires in COVID-19. TCRdb keeps only in-frame clones here, not all; method: immunoSEQ multiplex PCR. Of about 200,000 clones listed, approximately 88% are singletons. The sample consisted of peripheral blood. Receptor source: a man aged 60 to 75 who had recovered from COVID-19.

The chain combines TRBV9 with TRBJ1-1, with D hard to call. Germline V gene sequence: CDR1 SGDLS, CDR2 YYNGEE. The CDR3 spans 15 residues. V was clipped by 4 bases and J by 6 bases, with 19 bases between them. CDR3 in DNA: TGTGCCAGCAGCAACATACGAGGGATCGCCCCTGAAGCTTTCTTT. Its translation: CASSNIRGIAPEAFF.

The chain is built from TRBV6-2 or TRBV6-3 and TRBJ2-2; no reliable D call. Germline assignment: CDR1 MNHEY and CDR2 SVGEGT. Trimming cost V 8 bases and J 4 bases, with 14 bases left between them. The length of the CDR3 is 14 residues. The CDR3 bases are TGTGCCAGCCGCCCACCCTATCTCACCGGGGAGCTGTTTTTT. Translation: CASRPPYLTGELFF.

The chain is built from TRBV15 and TRBJ2-1; 8 bases agree with TRBD2. This CDR3 contains 16 residues. Losses at the gene ends were 5 bases for V and 7 bases for J; bases not matched to a gene: 13. From germline, CDR1 is LNHNV and CDR2 YYDKDF (reference sequence). The CDR3 sequence is CATSPTAGEWRNEQFF. The CDR3 region has the DNA TGTGCCACCAGCCCCACAGCGGGAGAATGGCGGAATGAGCAGTTCTTC.

V gene TRBV19 combines with J gene TRBJ1-5; 9 bases match TRBD1. The germline V gene has CDR1 LNHDA and CDR2 SQIVND (reference sequence). CDR3 length equals 17 residues. V lost 8 bases to trimming and J lost 2 bases; unmatched junction nucleotides: 13. The CDR3 DNA sequence: TGTGCCAGTTCAGCTGGGGAGGACAGGGGAGGCAATCAGCCCCAGCATTTT. It yields the protein CASSAGEDRGGNQPQHF.

This rearrangement joins TRBV3-1 (or the pseudogene TRBV3-2) to TRBJ2-7; D gene uncertain. Trimming took off 4 bases at V and 3 bases at J, with 16 bases between the two ends. The CDR3 consists of 15 residues. Per the germline V gene, CDR1 is LGHDT and CDR2 is YNNKEL (reference sequence). CDR3 sequence reads: CASSPSQLQSYEQYF. In nucleotides, the CDR3 is TGTGCCAGCAGCCCGTCCCAATTACAGAGCTACGAGCAGTACTTC.

The chain is built from TRBV7-8 and TRBJ2-1, with 7 bases matching TRBD1. This CDR3 has 15 amino acids. The germline V gene encodes CDR1 SGHVS and CDR2 FQNEAQ. V dropped 3 bases and J dropped 8; count of bases not matched to a gene: 10. The chain's CDR3 is CASSFTDRIMHEQFF. In nucleotides, the CDR3 is TGTGCCAGCAGCTTCACGGACAGGATTATGCATGAGCAGTTCTTC. Using reference TRBV7-8 and TRBJ2-1 for the parts outside the CDR3, the full variable domain is GAGVSQSPRYKVAKRGQDVALRCDPISGHVSLFWYQQALGQGPEFLTYFQNEAQLDKSGLPSDRFFAERPEGSVSTLKIQRTQQEDSAVYLCASSFTDRIMHEQFFGPGTRLTVL.

The rearrangement links TRBV7-9 to TRBJ2-7; TRBD2 is a possible D gene (6 bases). Germline V gives CDR1 SEHNR, CDR2 FQNEAQ (reference sequence). The CDR3 spans 14 residues. The germline V and J ends were trimmed by 4 bases and 6 bases, with 16 bases remaining between them. CDR3 DNA sequence: TGTGCCAGCAGCTCCGGGGGAGGTGGAGGCGAGCAGTACTTC. Its protein is CASSSGGGGGEQYF. The full variable domain, with the rest looked up from reference TRBV7-9 and TRBJ2-7, is DTGVSQNPRHKITKRGQNVTFRCDPISEHNRLYWYRQTLGQGPEFLTYFQNEAQLEKSRLLSDRFSAERPKGSFSTLEIQRTEQGDSAMYLCASSSGGGGGEQYFGPGTRLTVT.

The chain employs TRBV11-3 and TRBJ2-2, with 7 bases fitting TRBD2. The CDR3 contains 16 residues. CDR1 and CDR2 (germline): SGHNT, YENEEA. V was pared by 5 bases and J by 1 base, with 7 bases of the junction left unmatched. CDR3 nucleotides: TGTGCCAGCAGCCCCCAGGGAGGGCGGAACACCGGGGAGCTGTTTTTT. As protein: CASSPQGGRNTGELFF.

V and J are TRBV15 and TRBJ1-4; 7 nucleotides agree with TRBD1. CDR1 and CDR2 from the germline V gene are LNHNV and YYDKDF (reference sequence). The CDR3 totals 12 residues. Trimming at V came to 5 bases and at J to 10 bases, leaving 4 bases not matched to a gene. The CDR3 loop is CATSLGTVKLFF. CDR3 nucleotides: TGTGCCACCAGCCTGGGGACAGTAAAACTGTTTTTT.

This clone was seen only once. The gene calls are TRBV9 and TRBJ2-4; TRBD1 might be the D (5 bases). The CDR3 loop spans 13 amino acids. Trimming stripped 0 bases from V and 8 bases from J, with 9 bases between. In germline, CDR1 is SGDLS, CDR2 YYNGEE. This CDR3 reads CASSVEQADIQYF. CDR3 sequence (DNA): TGTGCCAGCAGCGTAGAACAGGCTGACATTCAGTACTTC.

The chain links TRBV4-3 to TRBJ2-1; D remains unclear. Between the trimmed V and J ends, which lost 0 bases and 3 bases, there was a span of 6 bases. Germline V gene sequence: CDR1 LGHNA, CDR2 YSLEER. This CDR3 region has 14 residues. CDR3 bases: TGCGCCAGCAGCCAAGAAAGACACTACAATGAGCAGTTCTTC. Its protein product is CASSQERHYNEQFF.

This rearrangement joins TRBV19 to TRBJ2-2; D gene unclear. V shed 7 bases and J shed 2 bases, with 14 bases lying between them. The CDR3 has 15 amino acids. In germline, CDR1 is LNHDA, CDR2 SQIVND (reference sequence). The CDR3 sequence is CASISRPPNTGELFF. The DNA of the CDR3 is TGTGCCAGTATATCCAGGCCCCCCAACACCGGGGAGCTGTTTTTT.

This CDR3 is CASSIDSGANTEAFF. The DNA of the CDR3 is TGTGCCAGTAGTATAGATTCAGGGGCCAACACTGAAGCTTTCTTT. The chain couples TRBV19 to TRBJ1-1; the D gene is possibly TRBD1 (6 bases). Germline V gene data show CDR1 as LNHDA and CDR2 as SQIVND (reference sequence). V was trimmed by 0 bases and J by 2 bases, leaving 10 bases between them. The CDR3 is made up of 15 amino acids.

This chain links TRBV27 with TRBJ1-1; D is perhaps TRBD1 (6 bases). Trimming removed 5 bases from V and 1 base from J, with 11 bases in between. From germline, CDR1 is MNHEY and CDR2 SMNVEV (reference sequence). This CDR3 has 14 residues. CDR3 DNA: TGTGCCAGCAGTCCCTGGACAGAGAACACTGAAGCTTTCTTT. Translating it yields CASSPWTENTEAFF.

The chain couples TRBV5-1 to TRBJ1-1; TRBD1 matches 10 bases. With 5 bases clipped from V and 1 base from J, the junction kept 14 bases outside the gene matches. The CDR3 spans 18 residues. CDR1 and CDR2 (germline): SGHRS, YFSETQ. CDR3 nucleotide sequence: TGCGCCAGCAGGGATTGGACAGGGGGGACCTATTCGAACACTGAAGCTTTCTTT. Translated, it gives CASRDWTGGTYSNTEAFF.

J is TRBJ2-3 and V is TRBV7-2; 10 bases line up with TRBD1. CDR1 and CDR2 from the germline V gene are SGHTA and FQGNSA. CDR3 length: 14 residues. The J segment lost 6 bases and the V segment lost 5 bases, leaving 5 bases of the junction unmatched. The DNA of the CDR3 is TGTGCCAGCAGCCTGGACAGGGGGTGGGATACGCAGTATTTT. It is translated as CASSLDRGWDTQYF.

CDR3 nucleotide sequence: TGTGCCAGCAGTGAAAGGGGCAGGGGAGAGACTGGCTACACCTTC. Amino acid sequence: CASSERGRGETGYTF. This chain connects TRBV6-1 to TRBJ1-2; D is possibly TRBD1 (6 bases). The germline gives CDR1 MNHNS, CDR2 SASEGT. V shed 2 bases and J shed 7 bases, with 17 bases lying between them. This CDR3 has 15 residues.

The rearrangement uses TRBV29-1 and TRBJ1-2; 9 bases are shared with TRBD1. Unmatched junction bases numbered 4, after V lost 7 bases and J lost 7 bases. CDR3 size: 11 residues. Germline V CDR1 and CDR2: SQVTM, ANQGSEA. CDR3 sequence (DNA): TGCAGCGCTGGACAGGGGCTTGGCTACACCTTC. Protein sequence: CSAGQGLGYTF.

This chain connects TRBV6-2 or TRBV6-3 to TRBJ1-5, with TRBD1 matching over 9 bases. The germline CDR1 and CDR2 sequences are MNHEY and SVGEGT. The CDR3 has 15 amino acids. With 5 bases clipped from V and 3 bases from J, the junction kept 5 bases outside the gene matches. In nucleotides, the CDR3 is TGTGCCAGCAGTCTCGACAGGGGGGTCAATCAGCCCCAGCATTTT. Amino acid sequence: CASSLDRGVNQPQHF.

The genes are TRBV5-1 and TRBJ2-7; 7 bases agree with TRBD2. This CDR3 has 15 amino acids. Trimming took 3 bases from V and 1 from J; bases not matched to a gene: 7. Germline V CDR1 and CDR2: SGHRS, YFSETQ. CDR3 residues: CASSSLYSGSYEQYF. The CDR3 DNA reads TGCGCCAGCAGCTCATTATATAGCGGGTCCTACGAGCAGTACTTC. The full variable domain, rest sourced from reference TRBV5-1 and TRBJ2-7, is KAGVTQTPRYLIKTRGQQVTLSCSPISGHRSVSWYQQTPGQGLQFLFEYFSETQRNKGNFPGRFSGRQFSNSRSEMNVSTLELGDSALYLCASSSLYSGSYEQYFGPGTRLTVT.

This clone occurred a few times. This sequence joins TRBV7-2 and TRBJ1-5; maybe TRBD1 (6 bases). Deletions cut 5 bases from V and 2 bases from J, with 25 bases between. The CDR3 length is 19 residues. The germline CDR1 and CDR2 sequences are SGHTA and FQGNSA. The CDR3 spells CASSPQAGARGVGNQPQHF. The CDR3, as DNA: TGTGCCAGCAGCCCGCAGGCAGGGGCTCGGGGAGTTGGCAATCAGCCCCAGCATTTT.

The V gene is TRBV7-9, the J gene TRBJ2-2; 7 nucleotides line up with TRBD2. CDR1 SEHNR and CDR2 FQNEAQ come from the germline V gene (reference sequence). The CDR3 has 15 residues. The ends lost 6 bases at V and 0 bases at J; junction bases unmatched: 4. CDR3 protein: CASRRAGTNTGELFF. The DNA of the CDR3 is TGTGCCAGCAGACGAGCGGGAACGAACACCGGGGAGCTGTTTTTT.

This sequence joins TRBV9 and TRBJ1-2; the match to TRBD1 covers 11 bases. The V segment lost 3 bases and the J segment 7 bases; nucleotides outside the gene matches: 11. The CDR3 sequence is 16 residues long. Germline CDR1 reads SGDLS; CDR2 reads YYNGEE. In DNA form, the CDR3 reads TGTGCCAGCAGCGGGACGGACAGGGGGCGCGGTCGTGGCTACACCTTC. It translates to CASSGTDRGRGRGYTF.

The gene calls are TRBV18 and TRBJ2-1, with TRBD2 identical over 13 bases. V shed 3 bases, J shed 11 bases, and the junction held 10 bases outside the gene matches. This CDR3 is built from 16 residues. The germline V gene encodes CDR1 KGHSH and CDR2 LQKENI. CDR3 sequence reads: CASSPGLAGANLKQFF. The CDR3 DNA reads TGTGCCAGCTCACCCGGACTAGCGGGGGCAAACCTTAAGCAGTTCTTC. Based on the CDR3 plus reference TRBV18 and TRBJ2-1, the full variable domain is NAGVMQNPRHLVRRRGQEARLRCSPMKGHSHVYWYRQLPEEGLKFMVYLQKENIIDESGMPKERFSAEFPKEGPSILRIQQVVRGDSAAYFCASSPGLAGANLKQFFGPGTRLTVL.

This chain uses TRBV19 with TRBJ2-2; 7 nucleotides match TRBD2. Germline lookup yields CDR1 LNHDA and CDR2 SQIVND (reference sequence). J was trimmed by 4 bases and V by 6 bases; bases with no gene match: 8. The CDR3 totals 15 residues. The CDR3, as DNA: TGTGCCAGTAGAAAAAGCGGGACGGGCACCGGGGAGCTGTTTTTT. It specifies CASRKSGTGTGELFF. The full variable domain, in which reference TRBV19 and TRBJ2-2 provide the parts outside the CDR3, is DGGITQSPKYLFRKEGQNVTLSCEQNLNHDAMYWYRQDPGQGLRLIYYSQIVNDFQKGDIAEGYSVSREKKESFPLTVTSAQKNPTAFYLCASRKSGTGTGELFFGEGSRLTVL.